This T cell receptor beta chain was sequenced in a study of blood T cell repertoires in COVID-19. Study background: Both acute and convalescent COVID-19 samples were obtained from the United States, Italy and Spain.

Sequencing used immunoSEQ multiplex PCR; TCRdb keeps in-frame clones, though not all of them. In the table there are approximately 110,000 clones, approximately 74% of which are singletons. Seattle patients were enrolled during active infection and followed longitudinally. V was pared by 1 base and J by 6 bases, with 9 bases between. This CDR3 has 13 amino acids. CDR1 and CDR2 (germline): PRHDT, FYEKMQ (reference sequence). The rearrangement joins TRBV13 to TRBJ2-5, with D possibly matching TRBD2 (6 bases). Sequenced input: peripheral blood. This sequence was found in a man at least 80 years old with COVID-19, enrolled during active disease. The CDR3 protein is CASSLVTSQTQYF. The CDR3 DNA sequence: TGTGCCAGCAGCTTAGTAACTAGCCAGACCCAGTACTTC.